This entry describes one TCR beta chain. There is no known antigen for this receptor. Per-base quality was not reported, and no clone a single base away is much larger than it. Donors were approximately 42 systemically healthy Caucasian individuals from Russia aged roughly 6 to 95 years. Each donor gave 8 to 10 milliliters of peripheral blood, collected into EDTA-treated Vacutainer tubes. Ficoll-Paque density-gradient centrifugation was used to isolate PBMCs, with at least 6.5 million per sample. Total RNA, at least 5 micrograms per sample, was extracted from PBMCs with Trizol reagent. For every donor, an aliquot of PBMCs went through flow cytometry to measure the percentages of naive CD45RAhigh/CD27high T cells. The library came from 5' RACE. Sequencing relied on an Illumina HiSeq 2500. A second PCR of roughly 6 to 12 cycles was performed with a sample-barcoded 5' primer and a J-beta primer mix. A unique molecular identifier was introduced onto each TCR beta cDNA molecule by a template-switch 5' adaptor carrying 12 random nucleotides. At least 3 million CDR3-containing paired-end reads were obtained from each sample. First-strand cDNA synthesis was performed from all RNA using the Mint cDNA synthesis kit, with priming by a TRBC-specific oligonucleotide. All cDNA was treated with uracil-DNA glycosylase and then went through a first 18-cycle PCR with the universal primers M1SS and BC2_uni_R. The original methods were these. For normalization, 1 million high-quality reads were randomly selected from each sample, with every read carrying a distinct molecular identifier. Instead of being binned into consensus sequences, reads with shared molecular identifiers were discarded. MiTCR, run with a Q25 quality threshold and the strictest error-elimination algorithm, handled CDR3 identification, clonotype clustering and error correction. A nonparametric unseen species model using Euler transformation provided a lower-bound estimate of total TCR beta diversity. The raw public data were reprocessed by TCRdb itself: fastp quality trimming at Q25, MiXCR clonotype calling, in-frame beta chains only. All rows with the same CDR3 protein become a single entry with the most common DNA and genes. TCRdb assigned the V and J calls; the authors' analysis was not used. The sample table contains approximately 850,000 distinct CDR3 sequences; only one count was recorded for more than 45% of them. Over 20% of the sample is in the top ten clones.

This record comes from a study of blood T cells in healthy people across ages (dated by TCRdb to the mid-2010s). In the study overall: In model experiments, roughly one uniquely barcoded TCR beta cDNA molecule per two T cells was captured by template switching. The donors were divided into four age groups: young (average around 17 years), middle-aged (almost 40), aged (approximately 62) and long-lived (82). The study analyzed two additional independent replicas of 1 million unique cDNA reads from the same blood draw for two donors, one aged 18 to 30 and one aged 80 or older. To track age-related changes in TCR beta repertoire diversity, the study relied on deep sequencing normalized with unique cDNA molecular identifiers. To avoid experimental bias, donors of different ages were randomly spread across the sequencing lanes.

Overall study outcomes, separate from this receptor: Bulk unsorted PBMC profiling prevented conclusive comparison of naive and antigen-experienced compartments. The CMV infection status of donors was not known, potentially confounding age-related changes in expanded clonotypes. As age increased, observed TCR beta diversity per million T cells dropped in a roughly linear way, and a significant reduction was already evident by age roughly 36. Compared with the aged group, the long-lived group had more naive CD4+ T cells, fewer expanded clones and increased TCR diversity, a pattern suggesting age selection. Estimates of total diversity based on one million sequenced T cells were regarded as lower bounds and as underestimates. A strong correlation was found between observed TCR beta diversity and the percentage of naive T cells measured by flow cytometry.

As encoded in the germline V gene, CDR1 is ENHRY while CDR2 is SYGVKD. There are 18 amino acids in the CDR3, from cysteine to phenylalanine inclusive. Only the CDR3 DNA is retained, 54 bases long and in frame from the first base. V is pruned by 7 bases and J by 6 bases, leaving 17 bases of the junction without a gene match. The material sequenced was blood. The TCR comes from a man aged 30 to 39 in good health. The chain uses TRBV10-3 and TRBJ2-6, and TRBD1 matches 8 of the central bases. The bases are TGTGCCATCAACGCAGGGACAGGCGCTGGAGGGGAGGCCAACGTCCTGACTTTC. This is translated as CAINAGTGAGGEANVLTF.